The 10 T cell receptor beta chains in this list originate from one sample, sequenced in a study of T cell repertoires in cytomegalovirus infection. TCRdb passed the reads through MiXCR, listing each CDR3 protein once. The table has fewer than 200,000 distinct CDR3 sequences, under 15% seen once. The sample was PBMCs. The receptors come from a human donor in good health (CMV status not recorded). Some clones in this sample may be carry-over from other donors' samples.

This clonotype was found a few times. The chain carries TRBV12-3 or TRBV12-4 and TRBJ2-7; 8 positions match TRBD1. The CDR3 runs to 13 residues. J lost 4 bases, V lost 5 bases, and 4 bases had no gene match. As DNA, the CDR3 is TGTGCCAGCAGTGGGACAGGAATTTACGAGCAGTACTTC. Translating gives CASSGTGIYEQYF.

This clonotype was detected ten times or more. V is TRBV12-3 or TRBV12-4 and J is TRBJ1-5; D remains ambiguous. V shed 5 bases and J shed 5 bases, with 10 bases lying between them. This CDR3 spans 13 amino acids. The CDR3 sequence is CASSRTGYQPQHF. The CDR3 nucleotides are TGTGCCAGCAGTCGGACCGGTTATCAGCCCCAGCATTTT.

The chain carries TRBV3-1 and TRBJ2-1; D may be TRBD2 (6 bases). Trimming left V 3 bases short and J 12 bases short, with 9 bases between. The CDR3 is 11 residues long. Germline-derived CDR1 and CDR2 are LGHDT and YNNKEL (reference sequence). The CDR3 nucleotides read TGTGCCAGCAGCCAGCGGGACGGGCAGTTCTTC. Its protein is CASSQRDGQFF.

The chain links TRBV5-4 to TRBJ2-2; D gene unclear. The CDR3 consists of 13 residues. CDR1 and CDR2 (germline): SGHNT, YYREEE (reference sequence). Trimming cost V 9 bases and J 8 bases, with 17 bases left between them. CDR3: CATSADPRGELFF. For the CDR3, the DNA is TGTGCCACCTCTGCGGACCCCCGTGGGGAGCTGTTTTTT.

V usage is TRBV5-6 and J usage is TRBJ2-6; TRBD1 is a possible D gene (5 bases). V was trimmed by 4 bases and J by 4 bases, leaving 12 bases between them. Germline CDR1 SGHDT, CDR2 YYEEEE. CDR3 length: 15 amino acids. CDR3 sequence reads: CASSPYRNGANVLTF. Written as DNA, the CDR3 is TGTGCCAGCAGCCCGTACAGGAACGGGGCCAACGTCCTGACTTTC.

The chain joins TRBV6-5 to TRBJ2-3, with D possibly TRBD1 on 6 matching bases. This CDR3 comprises 15 residues. The germline V gene has CDR1 MNHEY and CDR2 SVGAGI. V lost 8 bases, J lost 0 bases, and 15 bases lay in between. CDR3 protein: CASATGTTSTDTQYF. CDR3 coding DNA: TGTGCCAGCGCAACCGGGACAACTAGCACAGATACGCAGTATTTT.

This clonotype was picked up many times. The V call is TRBV7-2, the J call TRBJ2-2; D not resolved. Germline V gene sequence: CDR1 SGHTA, CDR2 FQGNSA. The CDR3 is 15 amino acids. V dropped 6 bases and J dropped 1 base, with 12 bases sitting between them. The CDR3 coding sequence is TGTGCCAGCAGGCCGGGCCTCGGGAACACCGGGGAGCTGTTTTTT. Its protein is CASRPGLGNTGELFF.

The gene calls are TRBV12-3 or TRBV12-4 and TRBJ2-5, with TRBD1 as a possible D gene (5 bases). Trimming cost V 5 bases and J 5 bases, with 15 bases left between them. This CDR3 contains 14 residues. CDR3 in DNA: TGTGCCAGCAGTCGTAGGGGATCGCAGGAGACCCAGTACTTC. Its protein product is CASSRRGSQETQYF.

This clonotype appeared many times. The chain has TRBV11-2 and TRBJ1-3; no definite D call. From germline, CDR1 is SGHAT and CDR2 FQNNGV. V was shortened by 3 bases and J by 1 base, with 13 bases between the two germline ends. CDR3 length: 16 residues. The CDR3 spells CASSLGGRASGNTIYF. CDR3 bases: TGTGCCAGCAGCTTGGGTGGGCGGGCGTCTGGAAACACCATATATTTT. The whole variable domain, remainder taken from reference TRBV11-2 and TRBJ1-3, is EAGVAQSPRYKIIEKRQSVAFWCNPISGHATLYWYQQILGQGPKLLIQFQNNGVVDDSQLPKDRFSAERLKGVDSTLKIQPAKLEDSAVYLCASSLGGRASGNTIYFGEGSWLTVV.

In nucleotides, the CDR3 is TGTGCCAGCAGTGTTACAGGTTTCTACAATGAGCAGTTCTTC. Translated, it gives CASSVTGFYNEQFF. The V call is TRBV7-3, the J call TRBJ2-1, with D perhaps TRBD1 (5 bases). Trimming cost V 6 bases and J 3 bases, with 12 bases left between them. This CDR3 region has 14 residues. Germline V gives CDR1 SGHTA, CDR2 FQGTGA.